The clone carrying this T cell receptor beta chain was detected a few times. TCR cDNA molecules each carried a unique molecular identifier. TCRdb recomputed calls from the 5' RACE reads with MiXCR, one row per CDR3 protein. There are over 85,000 distinct CDR3 sequences in the sample; just under 20% occur only once, and roughly a fifth lies in the top ten. The data were taken from a study of spatial heterogeneity in lung cancer. Study background: Consistently, beta-chain sequences turned up in larger numbers than alpha-chain sequences did. Raw reads contained each unique TCR and UMI combination more than ten times on average.

This sample's time point: blood at routine non-recurrence follow-up after resection. Whole RNA, isolated from tumor, nontumor lung or frozen PBMC, was sequenced without prior sorting. Germline values: CDR1 SGHRS, CDR2 YFSETQ. V dropped 4 bases and J dropped 4 bases, with 14 bases sitting between them. The CDR3 length is 14 residues. V is TRBV5-1 and J is TRBJ1-2; D is unclear. The clonotype comes from a male donor with early-stage non-small cell lung cancer. Sequencing used PBMCs, obtained at follow-up. CDR3 region: CASSEGGSLYGYTF. The CDR3 DNA reads TGCGCCAGCAGCGAGGGCGGAAGCCTCTATGGCTACACCTTC.